These T cell receptor beta chains were read from a single sample in a study of blood T cell repertoires in COVID-19. Sequencing used immunoSEQ multiplex PCR; TCRdb keeps in-frame clones, though not all of them. The table lists just under 300,000 clones, approximately 86% of them singletons. The sequenced sample consisted of peripheral blood. These receptors came from a man aged 70-80 years with acute or convalescent COVID-19. Each CDR3 is given with its conserved first and last residue. A D gene is named only where the DNA matches it firmly. Expanded clones get a size class; other rows say once, few or many, or leave the size out.

.	TRBV18	once	TRBJ1-5	13	CASSPQRGQPQHF	TGTGCCAGCTCACCCCAAAGGGGGCAGCCCCAGCATTTT
.	TRBV6-1	.	TRBJ1-3	16	CASSEARRISGNTIYF	TGTGCCAGCAGTGAAGCGCGGCGGATCTCTGGAAACACCATATATTTT
.	TRBV18	.	TRBJ2-5	16	CASSTGSSTAQETQYF	TGTGCCAGCTCAACGGGGAGCAGTACAGCACAAGAGACCCAGTACTTC
TRBD1	TRBV6-4	.	TRBJ1-2	14	CASPGRSGGYGYTF	TGTGCCAGCCCCGGGCGCTCAGGGGGATATGGCTACACCTTC
TRBD2	TRBV7-9	.	TRBJ2-1	19	CASSTKVTGTSGRINEQFF	TGTGCCAGCAGCACCAAAGTTACGGGGACTAGCGGGAGAATCAATGAGCAGTTCTTC
TRBD1	TRBV5-1	.	TRBJ2-2	16	CASSSDQGASTGELFF	TGCGCCAGCAGCTCAGATCAGGGGGCCAGCACCGGGGAGCTGTTTTTT
TRBD2	TRBV18	.	TRBJ2-3	19	CASSPREALADLGTDTQYF	TGTGCCAGCTCACCACGGGAAGCACTAGCGGATCTGGGCACAGATACGCAGTATTTT
.	TRBV20-1	.	TRBJ2-1	16	CSASPLRGPSYNEQFF	TGCAGTGCTAGTCCCCTCCGCGGGCCCTCCTACAATGAGCAGTTCTTC
TRBD1	TRBV10-3	.	TRBJ2-1	16	CAIRGVTGGTHNEQFF	TGTGCCATCAGAGGGGTGACAGGGGGCACGCACAATGAGCAGTTCTTC
TRBD1	TRBV5-1	.	TRBJ1-4	14	CASSLEQGNEKLFF	TGCGCCAGCAGCTTGGAACAGGGGAATGAAAAACTGTTTTTT
TRBD2	TRBV24-1	.	TRBJ2-3	18	CATSGRETSGRPPDTQYF	TGTGCCACCAGTGGGAGGGAGACTAGCGGGAGGCCTCCAGATACGCAGTATTTT
TRBD2	TRBV7-9	.	TRBJ2-3	17	CASSEPTSGGAGDTQYF	TGTGCCAGCAGCGAACCGACTAGCGGGGGGGCCGGCGATACGCAGTATTTT
.	TRBV30	.	TRBJ2-7	14	CAWSALTGLHEQYF	TGTGCCTGGAGTGCCCTGACAGGCCTCCACGAGCAGTACTTC
TRBD1	TRBV19	.	TRBJ1-6	14	CASSSGTVNSPLHF	TGTGCCAGTAGTTCCGGGACAGTCAATTCACCCCTCCACTTT
TRBD2	TRBV18	.	TRBJ2-5	14	CASSQGLAAETQYF	TGTGCCAGCTCACAGGGACTAGCAGCGGAGACCCAGTACTTC
.	TRBV28	.	TRBJ1-1	11	CASSLGFEAFF	TGTGCCAGCAGTCTGGGCTTCGAAGCTTTCTTT
.	TRBV10-3	once	TRBJ1-2	14	CAISEGREDYGYTF	TGTGCCATCAGTGAAGGACGGGAAGACTATGGCTACACCTTC
.	TRBV9	.	TRBJ1-4	15	CASSTFGQNNEKLFF	TGTGCCAGCAGTACCTTTGGGCAGAATAATGAAAAACTGTTTTTT